The 3 T cell receptor beta chains listed next were all sequenced from one sample in a study of CD8 T cells in Susac syndrome. The authors reverse transcribed roughly 0.5 to 1 ug RNA with random hexamers. A single record per CDR3 protein comes from TCRdb applying MiXCR to the immunoSEQ multiplex PCR reads. The sample has approximately 190,000 distinct CDR3 sequences, approximately 95% seen once. Input material: CD4+ T cells from PBMCs. The source is a human donor with Susac syndrome.

The chain carries TRBV5-6 and TRBJ2-2; no clear D gene. This CDR3 contains 14 residues. Germline V lookup: CDR1 SGHDT, CDR2 YYEEEE. The V end lost 2 bases, the J end lost 6 bases, and 11 bases lay between the germline ends. This CDR3 reads CASSFFNIAGELFF. The CDR3 region has the DNA TGTGCCAGCAGCTTTTTTAATATCGCCGGGGAGCTGTTTTTT.

This chain connects TRBV20-1 to TRBJ1-3, with unresolved D. This CDR3 comprises 13 residues. Trimming cost V 0 bases and J 1 base, with 4 bases left between them. Germline V gene sequence: CDR1 DFQATT, CDR2 SNEGSKA (reference sequence). This CDR3 reads CSAREGSGNTIYF. The CDR3 region has the DNA TGCAGTGCTAGAGAGGGGTCTGGAAACACCATATATTTT.

The genes are TRBV12-3 or TRBV12-4 and TRBJ1-2; D is uncertain. This CDR3 is 13 amino acids long. Trimming took off 2 bases at V and 6 bases at J, with 10 bases between the two ends. The CDR3 bases are TGTGCCAGCAGTTTAAGGGATACGGATGGCTACACCTTC. This sequence encodes CASSLRDTDGYTF.